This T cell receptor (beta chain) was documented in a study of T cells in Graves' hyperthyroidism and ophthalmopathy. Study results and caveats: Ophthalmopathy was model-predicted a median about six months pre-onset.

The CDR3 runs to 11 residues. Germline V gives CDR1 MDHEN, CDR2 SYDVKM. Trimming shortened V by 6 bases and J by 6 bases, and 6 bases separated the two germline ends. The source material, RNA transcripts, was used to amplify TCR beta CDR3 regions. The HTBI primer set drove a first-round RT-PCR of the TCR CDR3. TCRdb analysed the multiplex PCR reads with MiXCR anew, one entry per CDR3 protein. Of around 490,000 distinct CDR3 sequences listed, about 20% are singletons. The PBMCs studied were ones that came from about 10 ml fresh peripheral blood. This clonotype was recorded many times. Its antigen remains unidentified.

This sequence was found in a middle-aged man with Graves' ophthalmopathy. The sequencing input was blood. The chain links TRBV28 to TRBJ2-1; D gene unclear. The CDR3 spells CASRDPNEQFF. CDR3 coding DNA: TGTGCCAGCAGGGACCCCAATGAGCAGTTCTTC.